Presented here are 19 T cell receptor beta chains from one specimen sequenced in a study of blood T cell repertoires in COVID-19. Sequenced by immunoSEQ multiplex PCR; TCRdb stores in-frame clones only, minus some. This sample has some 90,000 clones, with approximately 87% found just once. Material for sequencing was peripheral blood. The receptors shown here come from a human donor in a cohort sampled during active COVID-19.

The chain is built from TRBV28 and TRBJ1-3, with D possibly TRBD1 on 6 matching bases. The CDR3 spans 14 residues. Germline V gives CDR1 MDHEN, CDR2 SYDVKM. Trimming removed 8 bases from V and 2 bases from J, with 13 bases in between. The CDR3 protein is CASGRAGAGNTIYF. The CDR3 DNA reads TGTGCCAGCGGGCGGGCAGGGGCTGGAAACACCATATATTTT.

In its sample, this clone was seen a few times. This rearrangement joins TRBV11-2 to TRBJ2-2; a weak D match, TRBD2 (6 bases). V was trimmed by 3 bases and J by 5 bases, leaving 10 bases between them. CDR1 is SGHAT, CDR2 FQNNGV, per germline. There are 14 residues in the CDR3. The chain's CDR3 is CASSLAGRTGELFF. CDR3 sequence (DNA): TGTGCCAGCAGCTTGGCGGGGAGAACCGGGGAGCTGTTTTTT. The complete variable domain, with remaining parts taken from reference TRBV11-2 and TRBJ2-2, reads EAGVAQSPRYKIIEKRQSVAFWCNPISGHATLYWYQQILGQGPKLLIQFQNNGVVDDSQLPKDRFSAERLKGVDSTLKIQPAKLEDSAVYLCASSLAGRTGELFFGEGSRLTVL.

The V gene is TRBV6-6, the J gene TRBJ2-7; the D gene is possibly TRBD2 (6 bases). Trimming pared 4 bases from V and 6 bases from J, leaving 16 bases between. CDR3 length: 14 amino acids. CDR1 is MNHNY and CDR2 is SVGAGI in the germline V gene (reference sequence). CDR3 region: CASSFGRGDSEQYF. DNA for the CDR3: TGTGCCAGCAGTTTCGGCCGCGGGGACTCCGAGCAGTACTTC.

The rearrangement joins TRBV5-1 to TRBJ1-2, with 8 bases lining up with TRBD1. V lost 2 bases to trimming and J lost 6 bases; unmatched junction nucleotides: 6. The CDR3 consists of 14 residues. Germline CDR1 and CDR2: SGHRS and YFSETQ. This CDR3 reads CASSLARGHDGYTF. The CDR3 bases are TGCGCCAGCAGCTTAGCCAGGGGGCATGATGGCTACACCTTC.

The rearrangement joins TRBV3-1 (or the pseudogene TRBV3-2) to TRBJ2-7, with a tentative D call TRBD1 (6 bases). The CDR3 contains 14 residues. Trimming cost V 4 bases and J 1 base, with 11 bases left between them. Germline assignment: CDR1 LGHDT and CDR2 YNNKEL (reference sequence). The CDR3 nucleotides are TGTGCCAGCAGCCCCCGACAGGTTTCCTACGAGCAGTACTTC. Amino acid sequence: CASSPRQVSYEQYF.

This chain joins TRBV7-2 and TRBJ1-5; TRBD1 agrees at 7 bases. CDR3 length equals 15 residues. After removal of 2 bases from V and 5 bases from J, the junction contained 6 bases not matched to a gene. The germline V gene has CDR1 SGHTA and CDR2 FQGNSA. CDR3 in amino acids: CASSLTDRVHQPQHF. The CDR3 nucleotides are TGTGCCAGCAGCTTAACCGACAGGGTTCATCAGCCCCAGCATTTT. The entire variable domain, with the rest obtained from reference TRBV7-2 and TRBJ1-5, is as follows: GAGVSQSPSNKVTEKGKDVELRCDPISGHTALYWYRQSLGQGLEFLIYFQGNSAPDKSGLPSDRFSAERTGGSVSTLTIQRTQQEDSAVYLCASSLTDRVHQPQHFGDGTRLSIL.

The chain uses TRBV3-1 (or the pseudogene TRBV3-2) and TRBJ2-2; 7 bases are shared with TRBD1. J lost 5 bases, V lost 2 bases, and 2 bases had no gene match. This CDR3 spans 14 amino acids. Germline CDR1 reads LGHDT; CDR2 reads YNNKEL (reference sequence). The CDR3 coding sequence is TGTGCCAGCAGCCAACTCAGGGGGACCGGGGAGCTGTTTTTT. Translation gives CASSQLRGTGELFF.

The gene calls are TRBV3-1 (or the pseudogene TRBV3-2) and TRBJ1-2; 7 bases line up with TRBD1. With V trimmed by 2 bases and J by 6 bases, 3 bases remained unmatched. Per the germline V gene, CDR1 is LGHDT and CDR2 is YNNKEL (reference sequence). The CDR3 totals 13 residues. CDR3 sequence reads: CASSQSTGNGYTF. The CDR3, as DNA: TGTGCCAGCAGCCAATCGACAGGGAATGGCTACACCTTC.

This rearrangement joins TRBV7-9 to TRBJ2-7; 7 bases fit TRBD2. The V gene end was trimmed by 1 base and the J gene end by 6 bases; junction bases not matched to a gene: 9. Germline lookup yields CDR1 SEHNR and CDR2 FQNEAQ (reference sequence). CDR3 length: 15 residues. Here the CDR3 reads CASSLVGGRASEQYF. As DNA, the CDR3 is TGTGCCAGCAGCTTAGTTGGTGGGAGGGCCTCCGAGCAGTACTTC.

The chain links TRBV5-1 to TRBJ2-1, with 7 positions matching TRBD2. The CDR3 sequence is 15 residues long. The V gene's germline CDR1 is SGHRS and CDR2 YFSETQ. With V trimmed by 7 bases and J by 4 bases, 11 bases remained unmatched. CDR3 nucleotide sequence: TGCGCCAGCTATGCCGAGCGGGGCCCTTACAATGAGCAGTTCTTC. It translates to CASYAERGPYNEQFF.

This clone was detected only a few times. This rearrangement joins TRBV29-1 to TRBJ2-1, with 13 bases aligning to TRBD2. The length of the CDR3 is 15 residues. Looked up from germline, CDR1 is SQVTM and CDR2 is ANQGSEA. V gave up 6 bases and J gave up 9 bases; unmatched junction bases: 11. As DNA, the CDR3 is TGCAGCGTCCTCGCGACTAGCGGGAGGCGGAGTGAGCAGTTCTTC. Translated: CSVLATSGRRSEQFF.

Here the CDR3 DNA reads TGTGCCAGCAGACACTATAATTCACCCCTCCACTTT. Translating it yields CASRHYNSPLHF. The chain carries TRBV2 and TRBJ1-6; D call uncertain. Germline CDR1 reads SNHLY; CDR2 reads FYNNEI. Trimming took 6 bases from V and 3 from J, leaving 3 bases between them. This CDR3 spans 12 amino acids.

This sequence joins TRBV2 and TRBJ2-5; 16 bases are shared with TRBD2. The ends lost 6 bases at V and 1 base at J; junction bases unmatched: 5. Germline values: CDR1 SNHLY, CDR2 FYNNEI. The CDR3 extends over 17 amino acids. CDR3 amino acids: CASRGTSGRASQETQYF. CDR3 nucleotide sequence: TGTGCCAGCAGGGGGACTAGCGGGAGGGCAAGCCAAGAGACCCAGTACTTC.

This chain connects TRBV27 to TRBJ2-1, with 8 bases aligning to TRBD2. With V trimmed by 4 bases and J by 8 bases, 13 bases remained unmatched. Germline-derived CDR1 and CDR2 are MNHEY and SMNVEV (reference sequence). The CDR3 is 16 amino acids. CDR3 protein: CASSSLGGGPYDEQFF. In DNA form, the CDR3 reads TGTGCCAGCAGTTCCCTCGGGGGGGGGCCTTACGATGAGCAGTTCTTC.

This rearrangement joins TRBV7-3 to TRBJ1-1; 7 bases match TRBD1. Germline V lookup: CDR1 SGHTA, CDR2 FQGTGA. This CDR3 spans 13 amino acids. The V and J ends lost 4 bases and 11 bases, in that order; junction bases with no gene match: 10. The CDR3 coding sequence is TGTGCCAGCAGCTCAAACCCAGGGGGAACGGCTTTCTTT. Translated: CASSSNPGGTAFF. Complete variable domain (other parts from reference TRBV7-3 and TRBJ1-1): GAGVSQTPSNKVTEKGKYVELRCDPISGHTALYWYRQSLGQGPEFLIYFQGTGAADDSGLPNDRFFAVRPEGSVSTLKIQRTERGDSAVYLCASSSNPGGTAFFGQGTRLTVV.

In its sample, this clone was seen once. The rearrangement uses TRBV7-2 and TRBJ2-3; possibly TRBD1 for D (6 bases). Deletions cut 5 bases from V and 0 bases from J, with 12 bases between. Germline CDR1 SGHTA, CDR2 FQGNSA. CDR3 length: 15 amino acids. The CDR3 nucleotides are TGTGCCAGCAGCCCCGGGACAATTAGCACAGATACGCAGTATTTT. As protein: CASSPGTISTDTQYF.

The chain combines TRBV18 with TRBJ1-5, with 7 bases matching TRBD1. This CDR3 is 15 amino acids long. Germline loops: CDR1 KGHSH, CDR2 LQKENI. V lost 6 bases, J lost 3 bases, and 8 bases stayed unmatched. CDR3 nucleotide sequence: TGTGCCAGCTCTCTGCAGACAGGGCTCAATCAGCCCCAGCATTTT. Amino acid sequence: CASSLQTGLNQPQHF.

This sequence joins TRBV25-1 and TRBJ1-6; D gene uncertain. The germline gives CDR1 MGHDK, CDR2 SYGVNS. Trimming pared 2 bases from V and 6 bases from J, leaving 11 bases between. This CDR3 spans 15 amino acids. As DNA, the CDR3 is TGTGCCAGCAGTGAAGAGGGATATAGTAATTCACCCCTCCACTTT. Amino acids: CASSEEGYSNSPLHF.

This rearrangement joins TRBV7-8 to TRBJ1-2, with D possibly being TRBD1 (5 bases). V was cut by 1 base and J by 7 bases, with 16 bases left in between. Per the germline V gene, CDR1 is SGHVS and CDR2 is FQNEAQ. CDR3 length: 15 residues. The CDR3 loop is CASSLGAREFSGYTF. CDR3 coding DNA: TGTGCCAGCAGCTTAGGGGCCAGGGAATTTTCTGGCTACACCTTC.